This entry lists 2 T cell receptor beta chains sequenced from one sample in a study of blood T cell repertoires in COVID-19. Here immunoSEQ multiplex PCR was the method, and the copy in TCRdb shows in-frame clones only, minus some. The sample contains under 90,000 clones, around 85% of which appear only once. The sequenced sample was peripheral blood. These receptors originate from a woman of 80 years or more with active or convalescent COVID-19.

The chain couples TRBV4-2 to TRBJ1-3; 7 bases align to TRBD1. Germline CDR1 LGHNA, CDR2 YNFKEQ. V trimming: 2 bases; J trimming: 3 bases; junction bases outside the gene matches: 7. The CDR3 contains 16 residues. The CDR3 region is CASSQPRGQLGNTIYF. The CDR3 region has the DNA TGTGCCAGCAGCCAACCCAGGGGACAGCTTGGAAACACCATATATTTT.

Notes on this clone: Within the sample, other DNA sequences also encode this same CDR3. The chain combines TRBV30 with TRBJ2-1; 12 bases match TRBD2. This CDR3 comprises 15 residues. Trimming removed 0 bases from V and 5 bases from J; junction bases left unmatched: 2. Looked up from germline, CDR1 is GTSNPN and CDR2 is SVGIG (reference sequence). CDR3 nucleotides: TGTGCCTGGAGTGTGGGACTAGCGGGCCACAATGAGCAGTTCTTC. Translating gives CAWSVGLAGHNEQFF.